This note documents a single TCR beta chain sequence. Antigen unknown. The germline CDR1 and CDR2 sequences are MNHEY and SVGAGI. This CDR3 has 14 residues. Trimming cost V 6 bases and J 3 bases, with 15 bases left between them. The data belong to a study of glioma-infiltrating T cells after dendritic cell vaccination. Here immunoSEQ multiplex PCR was the method, and the copy in TCRdb shows in-frame clones only, minus some. The data show some 99,000 clones, around 80% seen once. Described time point: after dendritic cell vaccination, including at tumor progression/relapse. General observations from the study: TCR clonality showed no direct relationship with survival.

Sequencing used blood, obtained after dendritic cell vaccination. This chain joins TRBV6-5 and TRBJ2-7; possibly TRBD2 for D (6 bases). This receptor was obtained from a human donor with glioblastoma. The CDR3 loop reads CASSRGGTYYEQYF. The DNA for the CDR3 is TGTGCCAGCAGCCGCGGCGGGACTTACTACGAGCAGTACTTC.